This T cell receptor (beta chain) was sequenced during a study of Tregs in tolerant kidney transplant recipients. Study results and caveats: Validation in larger populations is needed because few patients were studied. Tregs expanded with activated donor B cells seemed most donor-specific.

Clones were sequenced by immunoSEQ multiplex PCR, and TCRdb holds only the in-frame ones, with some missing. The sample holds 62,000 or so clones, 98% seen once. A word on this clone: Its antigen is undetermined.

CDR3 length: 14 amino acids. CDR1 is LNHDA, CDR2 SQIVND, per germline (reference sequence). Trimming at V came to 5 bases and at J to 2 bases, leaving 2 bases not matched to a gene. CD4+CD25+CD127- Tregs, CD4+CD25- non-Tregs, CD4 and CD8 cells were sorted. Material: Tregs from blood, obtained before the transplant. The gene calls are TRBV19 and TRBJ2-4; 8 bases match TRBD1. This receptor was obtained from a human donor who received a combined kidney and bone marrow transplant. Here the CDR3 reads CASSYRGTKNIQYF. Written as DNA, the CDR3 is TGTGCCAGTAGTTACAGGGGGACCAAAAACATTCAGTACTTC. The entire variable domain, with the rest obtained from reference TRBV19 and TRBJ2-4, is as follows: DGGITQSPKYLFRKEGQNVTLSCEQNLNHDAMYWYRQDPGQGLRLIYYSQIVNDFQKGDIAEGYSVSREKKESFPLTVTSAQKNPTAFYLCASSYRGTKNIQYFGAGTRLSVL.